Included here is one T cell receptor (beta chain) sequence, with context. Its antigen is unidentified. The data derive from a study of cytomegalovirus exposure and HLA in healthy donors. In the study overall: Earlier, some 170 million T cells were analyzed, and fewer than 120 million unique TCR beta sequences were found among them.

In the PCR, 60 Vbeta and 13 Jbeta primers were used. Data came from immunoSEQ multiplex PCR; TCRdb stores just in-frame clones and leaves some out. The profile shows about 230,000 clones, approximately 90% of them singletons. Study conclusions and caveats: Owing to their indistinguishability, certain V segments, notably TRBV6-2 and TRBV6-3, were excluded. Rare sequences made up most TCRs, while some public TCRs were found in many donors. The study flagged fewer than 200 TCR beta chains as cytomegalovirus-associated.

V shed 4 bases and J shed 4 bases, with 11 bases lying between them. There are 13 residues in the CDR3. In germline, CDR1 is SGHNT, CDR2 YYREEE (reference sequence). The receptor was derived from a woman aged 18-29 years in good health and CMV-seronegative. Material for sequencing was PBMCs. V is TRBV5-4 and J is TRBJ1-2; D gene unclear. The CDR3 protein is CASSLDRGYGYTF. The CDR3 region has the DNA TGTGCCAGCAGCCTCGACCGCGGCTATGGCTACACCTTC.